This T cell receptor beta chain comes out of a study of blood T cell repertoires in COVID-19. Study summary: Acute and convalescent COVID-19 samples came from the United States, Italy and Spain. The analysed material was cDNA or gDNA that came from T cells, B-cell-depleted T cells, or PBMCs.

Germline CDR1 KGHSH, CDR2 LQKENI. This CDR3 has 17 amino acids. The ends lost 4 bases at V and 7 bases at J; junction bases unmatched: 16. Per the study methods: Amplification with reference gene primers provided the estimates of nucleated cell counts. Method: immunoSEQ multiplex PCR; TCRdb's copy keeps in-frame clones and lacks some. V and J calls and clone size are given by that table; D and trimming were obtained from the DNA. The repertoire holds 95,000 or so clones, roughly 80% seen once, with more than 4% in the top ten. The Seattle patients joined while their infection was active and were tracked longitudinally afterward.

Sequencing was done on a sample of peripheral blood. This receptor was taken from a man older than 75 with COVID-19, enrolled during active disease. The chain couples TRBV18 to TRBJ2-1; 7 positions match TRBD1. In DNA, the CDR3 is TGTGCCAGCTCACTTACAATAGCGTCACAGGGGAATAATGAGCAGTTCTTC. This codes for CASSLTIASQGNNEQFF.